This paragraph covers one T cell receptor (beta chain) sequence. The antigen remains unidentified. This entry belongs to a study of T-cell memory formation after mild COVID-19. Study-level findings and limits: Among clones contracting day 15 to 85, CD4/CD8 was balanced, whereas later expanders leaned CD4+. CD4+ contracting clones were found mainly in CM and EM, and CD8+ ones in EMRA.

In germline, CDR1 is MNHEY, CDR2 SVGEGT. Trimming took off 2 bases at V and 4 bases at J, with 5 bases between the two ends. CDR3 length equals 12 residues. A 5'RACE reaction primed in the constant segment made cDNA libraries of TCR alpha and TCR beta, and these carried sample barcodes and UMIs. TCRdb passed the 5' RACE reads through MiXCR, listing each CDR3 protein once. The profile shows roughly 500,000 distinct CDR3 sequences, 20% of them singletons. Sequences were obtained from PBMCs or a T cell subset sorted from them (not recorded which). This TCR derives from an adult woman who had mild COVID-19 (a few samples of this study predate the infection). Cell type and time point are not known. The V and J genes are TRBV6-2 or TRBV6-3 and TRBJ1-2; D is undetermined. The CDR3 DNA reads as TGTGCCAGCAGTTACGGTGGCTATGGCTACACCTTC. It specifies CASSYGGYGYTF.